This TCR beta chain stems from a study of blood T cells in healthy people across ages. There are a few counts of this clonotype. The antigen is undetermined. A sample-barcoded 5' primer and a J-beta primer mix were used in a second PCR of roughly 6 to 11 cycles. TCRdb fed the 5' RACE reads into MiXCR, producing one record per CDR3 protein. The sample holds roughly 1,500,000 distinct CDR3 sequences, approximately 38% seen once. Whole-study findings and limits: Unsorted PBMC material precluded a definitive naive versus antigen-experienced comparison.

Germline V lookup: CDR1 DFQATT, CDR2 SNEGSKA (reference sequence). Trimming took 1 base from V and 8 from J, leaving 14 bases between them. This CDR3 comprises 13 residues. The chain has TRBV20-1 and TRBJ1-2, with a tentative D call TRBD1 (5 bases). Sequenced input: blood. The source of this sequence is a woman aged 18-29 years in good health. Written as DNA, the CDR3 is TGCAGTGCTAGAGCTCCAGGGCTGAGCGGCTACACCTTC. Encoded protein: CSARAPGLSGYTF.